This note documents a single TCR beta chain sequence. The data derive from a study of blood T cell repertoires in COVID-19. Study-level background: Acute and convalescent COVID-19 samples came from the United States, Italy and Spain.

Method: immunoSEQ multiplex PCR; TCRdb's copy keeps in-frame clones and lacks some. The sample lists 90,000 to 95,000 clones; 70% to 90% were seen once. This clonotype was sampled from a woman aged 70-85 years with acute or convalescent COVID-19. Material: peripheral blood.

The CDR3 DNA is TGTGCCACCAGCAGAGATCTTGGAGCCACTAGCGTCGAGCAGTACTTC. This sequence encodes CATSRDLGATSVEQYF. This sequence joins TRBV15 and TRBJ2-7; 7 bases fit TRBD2. The CDR3 totals 16 residues. Per germline, CDR1 LNHNV and CDR2 YYDKDF (reference sequence). Losses at the gene ends were 0 bases for V and 6 bases for J; bases not matched to a gene: 11.